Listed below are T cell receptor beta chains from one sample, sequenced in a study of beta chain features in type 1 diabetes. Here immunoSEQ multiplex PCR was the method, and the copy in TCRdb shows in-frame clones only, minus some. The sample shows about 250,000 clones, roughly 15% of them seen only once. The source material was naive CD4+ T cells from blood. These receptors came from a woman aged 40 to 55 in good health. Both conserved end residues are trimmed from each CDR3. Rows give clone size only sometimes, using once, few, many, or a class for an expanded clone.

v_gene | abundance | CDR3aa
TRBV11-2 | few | ASSFGGLQETQY
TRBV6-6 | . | ASRAGQDTPQH
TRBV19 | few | ASSRDLGNTEAF
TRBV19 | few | ASRDRGGYT
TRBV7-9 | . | ASSRIGGFYNEQF
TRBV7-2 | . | ASNHPGQSMRANYGYT
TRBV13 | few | ASSLGPRGQGSTNIQY
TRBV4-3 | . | ASSQGAIQGGNEQY
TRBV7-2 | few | ASSSGLAGRGVETQY
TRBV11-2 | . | ASSPTRTNEKLF
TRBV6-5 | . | ASTRERATGEQY
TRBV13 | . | ASRGAVQETQY
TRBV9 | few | ASSGLAGGGGTQY
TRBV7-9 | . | ASSQRVKTEAF
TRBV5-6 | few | ASSSGTGEVVQETQY
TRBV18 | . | ASSPPIQGSGSPLH
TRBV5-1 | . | ASSPLAAPNTGELF
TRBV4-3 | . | ASSQDTRGANYGYT
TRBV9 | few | ASSVRGAYNEQF
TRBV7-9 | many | ASSVKLAGGINEQF
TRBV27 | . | ASRQGSPNPLH
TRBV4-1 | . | ASSQGPGTATNEKLF
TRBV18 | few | ASSPTPGQANTIY
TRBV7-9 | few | ASSLFGGGDTEAF
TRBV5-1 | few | ASSWTGSGGETQY
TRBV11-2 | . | ASSLLAGATYEQY
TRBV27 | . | ASSPGTGWF
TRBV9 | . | ASTIGGNSPLH
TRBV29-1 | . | SVEDSSPYEQY
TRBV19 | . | ASSPLAGELF
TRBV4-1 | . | ATAPTGAGNEKLF
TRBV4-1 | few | ASSQDPVDTQY
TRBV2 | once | ASKGGLAGSTGELF
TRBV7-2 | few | ASSLRRVGWAEAF
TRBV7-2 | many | AGDRSSYNEQF
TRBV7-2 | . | ASSSLALTYEQY
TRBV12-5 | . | ASGLVRLGQNYGYT
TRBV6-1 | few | ASSGRTSGGNNEQF
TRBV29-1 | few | SARPPSGLIC
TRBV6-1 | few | ASSEGTVSEQY
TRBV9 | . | ASSAGLAGGPDTQY
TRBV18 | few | ASSPRPSAGGGDEQF
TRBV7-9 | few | ASSQTGTVSTNEKLF
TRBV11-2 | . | ASSMRTVEQY
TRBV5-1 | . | ASSLVTGFLTDTQY
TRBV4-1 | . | ASSPGPGRTNEKLF
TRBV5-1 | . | ASRLMTSGGSNEQF
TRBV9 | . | ASSIGGDSYEQY
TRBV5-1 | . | ASSLQGYSGNTIY
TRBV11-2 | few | ASSLDLGTGSYEQY
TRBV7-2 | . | ASSFGSAVTGELF
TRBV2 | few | ASSVGAVSSTPETQY
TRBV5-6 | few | ASSLAGGGGGY